Listed here are 13 T cell receptor beta chains from one sample, sequenced in a study of T cell changes during pregnancy in multiple sclerosis. The data were produced by immunoSEQ multiplex PCR, yet TCRdb's version contains in-frame clones alone and is incomplete. The repertoire holds 100,000 or so clones, with around 92% as singletons. The specimen was peripheral blood, collected in the second trimester of pregnancy. The receptors were sampled from a female donor with multiple sclerosis, enrolled in a pregnancy study.

This rearrangement joins TRBV18 to TRBJ2-7, with 14 bases identical to TRBD2. There are 14 residues in the CDR3. Germline V CDR1 and CDR2: KGHSH, LQKENI. Trimming at V came to 3 bases and at J to 6 bases, leaving 1 base not matched to a gene. The CDR3 protein is CASSPGTSGSEQYF. Here the CDR3 DNA reads TGTGCCAGCTCACCTGGGACTAGCGGGAGCGAGCAGTACTTC.

This clone was found a few times. The chain uses TRBV4-1 and TRBJ2-7, with D tentatively TRBD1 (5 bases). V lost 1 base and J lost 3, with 16 bases in between. Germline V lookup: CDR1 MGHRA, CDR2 YSYEKL. The length of the CDR3 is 16 residues. The CDR3 here is CASSQGSLGQIYEQYF. As DNA, the CDR3 is TGCGCCAGCAGCCAAGGCAGCTTGGGGCAGATCTACGAGCAGTACTTC.

This rearrangement joins TRBV28 to TRBJ2-1; 8 bases map to TRBD2. This CDR3 spans 16 amino acids. The V and J ends lost 2 bases and 5 bases, in that order; junction bases with no gene match: 8. The germline V gene encodes CDR1 MDHEN and CDR2 SYDVKM. The CDR3 spells CASSLREGQVDNEQFF. The CDR3 DNA is TGTGCCAGCAGTTTACGGGAGGGCCAGGTTGACAATGAGCAGTTCTTC.

This chain links TRBV7-8 with TRBJ2-3; tentative D call: TRBD1 (6 bases). Germline values: CDR1 SGHVS, CDR2 FQNEAQ. V was pared by 1 base and J by 1 base, with 6 bases between. CDR3 length: 14 amino acids. This CDR3 reads CASSLGQGTDTQYF. In nucleotides, the CDR3 is TGTGCCAGCAGCTTAGGACAGGGCACAGATACGCAGTATTTT.

V usage is TRBV7-9 and J usage is TRBJ2-5, with a tentative D call TRBD2 (5 bases). Germline loops: CDR1 SEHNR, CDR2 FQNEAQ (reference sequence). The CDR3 contains 14 residues. Between the trimmed V and J ends, which lost 3 bases and 2 bases, there was a span of 10 bases. CDR3 DNA: TGTGCCAGCAGCTTGGCGTCGGGGCAAGAGACCCAGTACTTC. Translated, it gives CASSLASGQETQYF.

This chain uses TRBV5-6 with TRBJ2-3; 8 bases fit TRBD1. Germline values: CDR1 SGHDT, CDR2 YYEEEE. There are 17 residues in the CDR3. V dropped 3 bases and J dropped 5; count of bases not matched to a gene: 14. The CDR3 DNA is TGTGCCAGCAGCTCTATTCTCAGGGGGCGCACGGGAGATACGCAGTATTTT. Translation: CASSSILRGRTGDTQYF.

The chain links TRBV19 to TRBJ2-1; 7 bases match TRBD1. Trimming cost V 5 bases and J 0 bases; bases outside gene matches: 4. Germline V gene lookup returns CDR1 LNHDA and CDR2 SQIVND (reference sequence). CDR3 length: 15 amino acids. CDR3: CASSSGQNSYNEQFF. Written as DNA, the CDR3 is TGTGCCAGTAGTTCGGGACAGAACTCCTACAATGAGCAGTTCTTC. Based on the CDR3 plus reference TRBV19 and TRBJ2-1, the full variable domain is DGGITQSPKYLFRKEGQNVTLSCEQNLNHDAMYWYRQDPGQGLRLIYYSQIVNDFQKGDIAEGYSVSREKKESFPLTVTSAQKNPTAFYLCASSSGQNSYNEQFFGPGTRLTVL.

The chain has TRBV5-1 and TRBJ2-2, with 8 bases matching TRBD1. The CDR3 spans 16 residues. Germline V gene data show CDR1 as SGHRS and CDR2 as YFSETQ. V shed 4 bases, J shed 7 bases, and the junction held 12 bases outside the gene matches. Here the CDR3 DNA reads TGCGCCAGCAGCGGAGGGACAGGAGGGCCGGGCGGGGAGCTGTTTTTT. Translating gives CASSGGTGGPGGELFF. Using reference TRBV5-1 and TRBJ2-2 for the parts outside the CDR3, the full variable domain is KAGVTQTPRYLIKTRGQQVTLSCSPISGHRSVSWYQQTPGQGLQFLFEYFSETQRNKGNFPGRFSGRQFSNSRSEMNVSTLELGDSALYLCASSGGTGGPGGELFFGEGSRLTVL.

This clone was picked up a small number of times. V and J are TRBV19 and TRBJ1-3; 9 bases agree with TRBD1. In germline, CDR1 is LNHDA, CDR2 SQIVND (reference sequence). The CDR3 runs 14 residues. V shed 5 bases and J 13 bases; nucleotides not matched to a gene: 12. CDR3 amino acids: CASSPGTGKPTIYF. CDR3 sequence (DNA): TGTGCCAGTAGTCCCGGGACAGGGAAGCCAACGATATATTTT.

This clone appeared a single time. This chain links TRBV7-8 with TRBJ1-5; the match to TRBD1 covers 7 bases. Germline-derived CDR1 and CDR2 are SGHVS and FQNEAQ. The CDR3 consists of 16 residues. V shed 4 bases and J 0 bases; nucleotides not matched to a gene: 6. CDR3 nucleotides: TGTGCCAGCAGCTCATGGGACAGCCATAGCAATCAGCCCCAGCATTTT. Its translation: CASSSWDSHSNQPQHF.

This clone has just a few counts. This sequence joins TRBV28 and TRBJ1-2; 8 nucleotides agree with TRBD1. V gave up 6 bases and J gave up 6 bases; unmatched junction bases: 9. The V gene's germline CDR1 is MDHEN and CDR2 SYDVKM. There are 14 residues in the CDR3. CDR3: CASRSADRAHGYTF. The CDR3 coding sequence is TGTGCCAGCAGGTCGGCGGACAGGGCTCATGGCTACACCTTC.

This sequence joins TRBV6-5 and TRBJ1-1; D is unclear. CDR3 length equals 11 residues. Per the germline V gene, CDR1 is MNHEY and CDR2 is SVGAGI. Between the trimmed V and J ends, which lost 8 bases and 5 bases, there was a span of 9 bases. For the CDR3, the DNA is TGTGCCAGCGGACGGGGAACTGAAGCTTTCTTT. It translates to CASGRGTEAFF.

The rearrangement uses TRBV14 and TRBJ1-2; the D is unclear. This CDR3 comprises 13 residues. Germline V CDR1 and CDR2: SGHDN, FVKESK. The V end lost 1 base, the J end lost 0 bases, and 3 bases lay between the germline ends. The CDR3 region is CASSQVTNYGYTF. In nucleotides, the CDR3 is TGTGCCAGCAGCCAAGTAACTAACTATGGCTACACCTTC.